This T cell receptor (beta chain) was captured by sequencing in a study of glioma-infiltrating T cells. Study-level points and caveats: Tissue-blood divergence was below expectation in non-neoplastic patients, above in gliomas. Shared blood CDR3 signature motifs marked patients with low tissue-blood divergence.

From germline, CDR1 is ENHRY and CDR2 SYGVKD. V lost 8 bases, J lost 3 bases, and 9 bases stayed unmatched. CDR3 size: 17 residues. The iRepertoire nested amplicon-rescue multiplex PCR amplified TCR alpha and beta CDR3s from RNA. Tissue mRNA or PBMC total RNA, roughly 90-450 ng, went into one-step reverse transcription and amplification. TCRdb analysed the multiplex PCR reads with MiXCR anew, one entry per CDR3 protein. Found here are 300,000 to 400,000 distinct CDR3 sequences, 41% of them singletons; the top ten hold about 12%. On this clonotype itself: As yet, its antigen is unknown.

The chain couples TRBV10-3 to TRBJ2-6; 11 bases fit TRBD1. The receptor was isolated from a human donor with low-grade glioma or glioblastoma, undergoing nonglioma brain surgery, or in good health (not recorded which). Source material: glioma tissue, nonneoplastic brain tissue, or PBMCs (not recorded which). The CDR3 nucleotides read TGTGCCATCTCGGACAGGGGGCAAGCTTATGGGGCCAACGTCCTGACTTTC. The encoded protein is CAISDRGQAYGANVLTF.